These 11 T cell receptor beta chains were sequenced from one sample in a study of CD8+CD57+ T cells in acquired aplastic anemia. Previously, flow cytometry had revealed CD8+CD57+ cell expansion in the patients chosen for sequencing. CDR3 and TCR beta VDJ profiling relied on a genomic DNA template. One entry per CDR3 protein results from TCRdb running MiXCR on the reads. Among fewer than 200,000 distinct CDR3 sequences listed, roughly 48% were seen once. The sequenced material came from sorted CD4+, CD8+, or CD8+CD57+ T cells (not recorded which) from PBMCs. These receptors originate from a human donor with aplastic anemia.

The gene calls are TRBV20-1 and TRBJ1-6; 8 nucleotides line up with TRBD1. Germline loops: CDR1 DFQATT, CDR2 SNEGSKA (reference sequence). V shed 3 bases, J shed 9 bases, and the junction held 10 bases outside the gene matches. The CDR3 has 15 amino acids. CDR3 amino acids: CSASRDRISSSPLHF. As DNA, the CDR3 is TGCAGTGCTAGCCGGGACAGGATTTCCTCTTCACCCCTCCACTTT.

This clonotype showed up just a few times. The gene calls are TRBV3-1 and TRBJ1-4; no clear D. Trimming stripped 4 bases from V and 3 bases from J, with 12 bases between. This CDR3 region has 15 residues. Germline lookup yields CDR1 LGHDT and CDR2 YNNKEL (reference sequence). CDR3 region: CASSPQFSSNEKLFF. Here the CDR3 DNA reads TGTGCCAGCAGCCCTCAGTTCTCATCTAATGAAAAACTGTTTTTT.

This clonotype was detected ten times or more. V gene TRBV20-1 combines with J gene TRBJ2-1; tentatively, D is TRBD1 (5 bases). In germline, CDR1 is DFQATT, CDR2 SNEGSKA (reference sequence). This CDR3 contains 13 residues. The V end was cut by 6 bases, the J end by 3 bases, with 12 bases between. CDR3 nucleotide sequence: TGCAGTGCGTCCAGGGCCCTCTACAATGAGCAGTTCTTC. Protein product: CSASRALYNEQFF.

The chain combines TRBV19 with TRBJ2-1; D is uncertain. Germline V gene lookup returns CDR1 LNHDA and CDR2 SQIVND (reference sequence). The CDR3 contains 12 residues. V was clipped by 5 bases and J by 9 bases, with 11 bases between them. As DNA, the CDR3 is TGTGCCAGTAGTTTCCACGGTACTGAGCAGTTCTTC. Protein sequence: CASSFHGTEQFF.

The chain uses TRBV19 and TRBJ1-1, with D hard to call. The CDR3 covers 12 residues. Germline loops: CDR1 LNHDA, CDR2 SQIVND (reference sequence). V was clipped by 4 bases and J by 11 bases, with 14 bases between them. The CDR3 protein is CASSTRGLGAFF. Here the CDR3 DNA reads TGTGCCAGTAGTACCCGGGGTTTGGGGGCTTTCTTT. The entire variable domain, with the rest obtained from reference TRBV19 and TRBJ1-1, is as follows: DGGITQSPKYLFRKEGQNVTLSCEQNLNHDAMYWYRQDPGQGLRLIYYSQIVNDFQKGDIAEGYSVSREKKESFPLTVTSAQKNPTAFYLCASSTRGLGAFFGQGTRLTVV.

This clonotype has just a few counts. The rearrangement links TRBV20-1 to TRBJ1-2, with D uncertain. CDR3 length: 10 residues. V was cut by 3 bases and J by 8 bases, with 7 bases left in between. Germline CDR1 DFQATT, CDR2 SNEGSKA (reference sequence). The CDR3 region has the DNA TGCAGTGCTAGGGAAAGAGGCTACACCTTC. It is translated as CSARERGYTF.

The sample holds many counts of this clonotype. The rearrangement links TRBV2 to TRBJ1-5; D gene ambiguous. The germline V gene encodes CDR1 SNHLY and CDR2 FYNNEI. V was clipped by 1 base and J by 1 base, with 11 bases between them. The length of the CDR3 is 16 residues. The CDR3 bases are TGTGCCAGCAGTGAAGGAGGGCGGAGGAGCAATCAGCCCCAGCATTTT. The encoded protein is CASSEGGRRSNQPQHF. Based on the CDR3 plus reference TRBV2 and TRBJ1-5, the full variable domain is EPEVTQTPSHQVTQMGQEVILRCVPISNHLYFYWYRQILGQKVEFLVSFYNNEISEKSEIFDDQFSVERPDGSNFTLKIRSTKLEDSAMYFCASSEGGRRSNQPQHFGDGTRLSIL.

This chain connects TRBV4-3 to TRBJ2-7; D gene unclear. Germline CDR1 LGHNA, CDR2 YSLEER. CDR3 size: 16 residues. V lost 2 bases, J lost 3 bases, and 17 bases lay in between. Written as DNA, the CDR3 is TGCGCCAGCAGCCAACGGCCATCTGAGGCGTACTACGAGCAGTACTTC. This gives the protein CASSQRPSEAYYEQYF.

This sequence joins TRBV24-1 and TRBJ1-2; D might be TRBD1 (6 bases). The CDR3 is 15 amino acids. The V and J ends lost 7 bases and 1 base respectively, with 15 bases between them. Germline loops: CDR1 KGHDR, CDR2 SFDVKD. DNA for the CDR3: TGTGCCACCAGCAAGTCGGGGGCCCATAACTATGGCTACACCTTC. Its protein is CATSKSGAHNYGYTF.

This clonotype was counted ten times or more. The chain has TRBV7-6 and TRBJ1-4, with 8 bases identical to TRBD1. V was pared by 5 bases and J by 6 bases, with 17 bases of the junction left unmatched. The CDR3 is 18 amino acids. Germline V lookup: CDR1 SGHVS, CDR2 FNYEAQ. The CDR3 region is CASSRRAGVGTGYEKLFF. The CDR3 DNA sequence: TGTGCCAGCAGCCGAAGGGCCGGGGTCGGGACAGGATATGAAAAACTGTTTTTT.

This clonotype was counted at least ten times. The V and J genes are TRBV6-5 and TRBJ2-7, with TRBD1 matching over 9 bases. CDR1 is MNHEY, CDR2 SVGAGI, per germline. The CDR3 spans 14 residues. The ends lost 0 bases at V and 5 bases at J; junction bases unmatched: 2. DNA of the CDR3: TGTGCCAGCAGTTACTCGGGGACAGGGAACGAGCAGTACTTC. It specifies CASSYSGTGNEQYF.